A selection of T cell receptor beta chains follows, all from one sample in a study of blood T cell dynamics during melanoma immunotherapy. TCRdb keeps only in-frame clones here, not all; method: immunoSEQ multiplex PCR. Here the sample spans about 8,000 clones, about 80% being singletons. Here the sequenced sample was blood, taken from a patient treated with checkpoint blockade. These receptors were taken from a human donor with melanoma. Each CDR3 is given with its conserved first and last residue. A D gene is named only where the DNA matches it firmly. Not every row has a clone size; where given, it reads once, few, many or a size class.

j_gene | abundance | v_gene | d_gene | CDR3aa | CDR3nt
TRBJ2-1 | NA | TRBV18 | NA | CASSPPGAGPYNEQFF | TGTGCCAGCTCACCCCCGGGGGCGGGACCCTACAATGAGCAGTTCTTC
TRBJ2-5 | NA | TRBV6-1 | NA | CASTLGRGKETQYF | TGTGCCAGCACCCTCGGACGGGGGAAAGAGACCCAGTACTTC
TRBJ2-1 | NA | TRBV6-1 | NA | CASSELTGSQYNEQFF | TGTGCCAGCAGTGAGTTGACAGGTTCCCAATACAATGAGCAGTTCTTC
TRBJ2-2 | NA | TRBV11-2 | NA | CASSPLREWTGELFF | TGTGCCAGCAGCCCCTTGAGGGAGTGGACCGGGGAGCTGTTTTTT
TRBJ1-1 | NA | TRBV5-1 | NA | CASSFDGGVTEAFF | TGCGCCAGCAGCTTCGATGGGGGAGTCACTGAAGCTTTCTTT
TRBJ2-3 | NA | TRBV6-5 | NA | CASSYGGRGDTQYF | TGTGCCAGCAGTTACGGGGGGCGAGGAGATACGCAGTATTTT
TRBJ1-4 | NA | TRBV30 | TRBD1 | CACTGVKGTNEKLFF | TGTGCCTGTACAGGGGTAAAGGGAACTAATGAAAAACTGTTTTTT
TRBJ2-1 | large | TRBV29-1 | NA | CSVTGNEQFF | TGCAGCGTAACAGGGAATGAGCAGTTCTTC
TRBJ2-3 | NA | TRBV6-1 | NA | CATKRVDRSTDTQYF | TGTGCCACCAAAAGGGTGGACCGTAGCACAGATACGCAGTATTTT
TRBJ2-2 | NA | TRBV7-3 | NA | CASSPPGTGELFF | TGTGCCAGCAGCCCCCCAGGTACCGGGGAGCTGTTTTTT
TRBJ1-5 | NA | TRBV5-5 | NA | CASSRIGNQPQHF | TGTGCCAGCAGCAGAATAGGCAATCAGCCCCAGCATTTT
TRBJ2-3 | NA | TRBV5-4 | TRBD2 | CASSDSSGVTDTQYF | TGTGCCAGCAGCGACTCTAGCGGGGTCACAGATACGCAGTATTTT
TRBJ2-7 | NA | TRBV29-1 | NA | CSVHGGLTYEQYF | TGCAGCGTTCATGGGGGTTTGACCTACGAGCAGTACTTC
TRBJ2-5 | NA | TRBV18 | NA | CASSPPSGGAAGTQYF | TGTGCCAGCTCACCACCGAGTGGCGGGGCAGCGGGGACCCAGTACTTC
TRBJ1-3 | NA | TRBV13 | NA | CASSSRGAAGNTIYF | TGTGCCAGCAGTTCCCGGGGGGCTGCTGGAAACACCATATATTTT
TRBJ2-1 | NA | TRBV5-1 | NA | CASSRLASRGPGSYNEQFF | TGCGCCAGCAGCCGTCTGGCGTCTCGAGGGCCGGGCTCCTACAATGAGCAGTTCTTC
TRBJ2-7 | NA | TRBV11-2 | TRBD1 | CASSSRTGVNEQYF | TGTGCCAGCAGCTCCCGGACAGGGGTGAACGAGCAGTACTTC
TRBJ2-2 | NA | TRBV27 | TRBD2 | CASSPPGGGRSTGELFF | TGTGCCAGCAGCCCCCCGGGGGGGGGCAGGAGCACCGGGGAGCTGTTTTTT
TRBJ2-3 | once | TRBV5-5 | TRBD2 | CASSPTSGVTDTQYF | TGTGCCAGCAGCCCGACTAGCGGGGTAACAGATACGCAGTATTTT
TRBJ2-1 | NA | TRBV28 | NA | CASTNPWGPYNEQFF | TGTGCCAGCACTAATCCGTGGGGGCCCTACAATGAGCAGTTCTTC
TRBJ2-3 | NA | TRBV4-1 | TRBD2 | CASSQVGTIKDTQYF | TGCGCCAGCAGCCAAGTGGGGACTATTAAGGATACGCAGTATTTT
TRBJ2-1 | NA | TRBV30 | NA | CAWSDGSYNEQFF | TGTGCCTGGAGTGACGGGTCCTACAATGAGCAGTTCTTC
TRBJ2-3 | NA | TRBV5-6 | NA | CASSRLVTQYF | TGTGCCAGCAGCCGACTAGTAACGCAGTATTTT
TRBJ2-7 | NA | TRBV28 | NA | CASSSSYEQYF | TGTGCCAGCAGTTCCTCCTACGAGCAGTACTTC
TRBJ1-6 | few | TRBV2 | NA | CASSVEGEGSPLHF | TGTGCCAGCAGTGTTGAGGGGGAAGGTTCACCCCTCCACTTT
TRBJ2-5 | NA | TRBV6-1 | NA | CASDEVQGRQTQYF | TGTGCCAGCGATGAAGTACAGGGAAGGCAGACCCAGTACTTC
TRBJ1-2 | NA | TRBV2 | TRBD1 | CASSEPGGRGGYTF | TGTGCCAGCAGTGAACCAGGGGGCAGGGGTGGCTACACCTTC
TRBJ2-2 | NA | TRBV2 | NA | CASASTVAAGELFF | TGTGCCAGCGCGTCCACGGTTGCTGCCGGGGAGCTGTTTTTT
TRBJ1-5 | NA | TRBV19 | NA | CASKMLGEGGDQPQHF | TGTGCCAGTAAGATGTTAGGGGAAGGAGGAGATCAGCCCCAGCATTTT
TRBJ2-7 | NA | TRBV15 | NA | CATSRAWPGSSYEQYF | TGTGCCACCAGCAGAGCCTGGCCGGGGAGCTCCTACGAGCAGTACTTC
TRBJ1-2 | once | TRBV6-6 | NA | CASRSLKQGGVYGYTF | TGTGCCAGCAGATCTCTTAAACAGGGTGGGGTCTATGGCTACACCTTC
TRBJ1-5 | NA | TRBV11-1 | TRBD1 | CASSFGTGVNQPQHF | TGTGCCAGCAGCTTTGGGACAGGGGTGAATCAGCCCCAGCATTTT
TRBJ2-7 | NA | TRBV19 | TRBD1 | CASSIDLGTGNFEQYF | TGTGCCAGTAGTATAGATCTGGGGACAGGGAACTTCGAGCAGTACTTC
TRBJ2-2 | NA | TRBV6-5 | NA | CASSSGTDNTGELFF | TGTGCCAGCAGCTCCGGGACTGATAACACCGGGGAGCTGTTTTTT
TRBJ1-6 | NA | TRBV9 | TRBD1 | CASSSRTGNNSPLHF | TGTGCCAGCAGCTCGAGGACAGGGAACAATTCACCCCTCCACTTT
TRBJ2-7 | NA | TRBV11-2 | TRBD2 | CASSQDGTSGTYEQYF | TGTGCCAGCAGCCAAGACGGGACTAGCGGAACCTACGAGCAGTACTTC
TRBJ1-6 | NA | TRBV6-1 | TRBD1 | CASSRTGDNSPLHF | TGTGCCAGCAGCAGGACAGGGGATAATTCACCCCTCCACTTT
TRBJ1-6 | NA | TRBV19 | TRBD1 | CASSPRTGNNSPLHF | TGTGCCAGTAGTCCTCGGACAGGGAATAATTCACCCCTCCACTTT
TRBJ1-5 | NA | TRBV10-1 | NA | CASSFVNRESNQPQHF | TGCGCCAGCAGTTTCGTCAACCGGGAAAGTAATCAGCCCCAGCATTTT
TRBJ1-1 | few | TRBV11-2 | NA | CASSDRLNTEAFF | TGTGCCAGCAGCGACAGATTGAACACTGAAGCTTTCTTT
TRBJ1-2 | once | TRBV6-5 | NA | CASSYSLYDGYTF | TGTGCCAGCAGTTACTCGTTGTACGATGGCTACACCTTC
TRBJ1-1 | few | TRBV5-1 | NA | CASSGDNPVPRAFF | TGCGCCAGCAGCGGGGACAACCCCGTCCCTCGCGCTTTCTTT
TRBJ1-3 | NA | TRBV15 | NA | CATSSWTGSSGNTIYF | TGTGCCACCAGCAGTTGGACGGGTAGCTCTGGAAACACCATATATTTT
TRBJ1-2 | NA | TRBV5-8 | NA | CASSLVSGIDYGYTF | TGTGCCAGCAGCTTGGTAAGCGGTATCGACTATGGCTACACCTTC
TRBJ2-7 | NA | TRBV19 | NA | CARTIQDLRPYEQYF | TGTGCCAGAACCATACAGGACCTCAGGCCCTACGAGCAGTACTTC
TRBJ1-5 | NA | TRBV30 | NA | CAWSIGGSNQPQHF | TGTGCCTGGAGTATCGGGGGGAGCAATCAGCCCCAGCATTTT
TRBJ1-2 | once | TRBV9 | NA | CASSALTGNYGYTF | TGTGCCAGCAGCGCTTTGACAGGAAACTATGGCTACACCTTC
TRBJ1-1 | NA | TRBV5-5 | NA | CASSTIQGIATTEAFF | TGTGCCAGCAGCACAATCCAGGGCATCGCGACCACTGAAGCTTTCTTT
TRBJ2-7 | few | TRBV10-3 | TRBD1 | CAISELGTGSSYEQYF | TGTGCCATCAGTGAGCTAGGGACAGGGAGCTCCTACGAGCAGTACTTC
TRBJ2-2 | NA | TRBV6-1 | NA | CASSPPPPGELFF | TGTGCCAGCAGCCCCCCCCCGCCCGGGGAGCTGTTTTTT
TRBJ1-5 | NA | TRBV5-1 | TRBD1 | CASSLTGGGNQPQHF | TGCGCCAGCAGCTTGACAGGGGGCGGCAATCAGCCCCAGCATTTT
TRBJ2-3 | NA | TRBV28 | TRBD2 | CASSLTVLAGGATDTQYF | TGTGCCAGCAGTCTCACCGTACTAGCGGGGGGAGCAACAGATACGCAGTATTTT
TRBJ2-2 | NA | TRBV10-2 | TRBD2 | CASRVTSGDTGELFF | TGCGCCAGCAGAGTGACTAGCGGCGACACCGGGGAGCTGTTTTTT
TRBJ1-1 | NA | TRBV5-1 | NA | CASSLQADPNTEAFF | TGCGCCAGCAGCCTACAGGCTGATCCGAACACTGAAGCTTTCTTT
TRBJ2-7 | NA | TRBV6-5 | NA | CASTRDVSSYEQYF | TGTGCCAGCACCCGGGACGTTAGCTCCTACGAGCAGTACTTC
TRBJ1-1 | NA | TRBV7-2 | TRBD1 | CASSLTGVEAFF | TGTGCCAGCAGCTTGACAGGGGTTGAAGCTTTCTTT
TRBJ1-4 | NA | TRBV28 | TRBD1 | CASSLGRGRGFGEKLFF | TGTGCCAGCAGTTTGGGCAGGGGGCGCGGGTTTGGTGAAAAACTGTTTTTT
TRBJ1-1 | NA | TRBV2 | NA | CASSEEVNTEAFF | TGTGCCAGCAGTGAAGAGGTGAACACTGAAGCTTTCTTT
TRBJ1-2 | NA | TRBV4-1 | NA | CASSQGDRNYGYTF | TGCGCCAGCAGCCAAGGGGACCGAAACTATGGCTACACCTTC
TRBJ1-2 | NA | TRBV2 | NA | CASSELHLEGTF | TGTGCCAGCAGTGAACTCCACCTCGAAGGGACCTTC